The 3 T cell receptor beta chains presented below share a single source sample, sequenced in a study of blood T cell repertoires in COVID-19. Data came from immunoSEQ multiplex PCR; TCRdb stores just in-frame clones and leaves some out. The repertoire holds tens of thousands of clones, roughly 80% seen once, with approximately 28% in the top ten. Input material: peripheral blood. The receptors stem from a man between 70 and 80 years old with acute or convalescent COVID-19.

The chain links TRBV3-1 (or the pseudogene TRBV3-2) to TRBJ2-2, with D possibly matching TRBD2 (6 bases). The germline V gene has CDR1 LGHDT and CDR2 YNNKEL (reference sequence). CDR3 size: 14 residues. Trimming cost V 1 base and J 4 bases, with 7 bases left between them. CDR3 nucleotide sequence: TGTGCCAGCAGCCAAGTGCGGGGCACCGGGGAGCTGTTTTTT. Encoded protein: CASSQVRGTGELFF.

The rearrangement links TRBV11-2 to TRBJ2-7; 10 bases match TRBD1. With 5 bases clipped from V and 5 bases from J, the junction kept 6 bases outside the gene matches. Per germline, CDR1 SGHAT and CDR2 FQNNGV. The CDR3 contains 14 residues. The CDR3 nucleotides are TGTGCCAGCAGCCGATCCGGGACAGGGGACGAGCAGTACTTC. Protein sequence: CASSRSGTGDEQYF.

The J gene is TRBJ1-2, the V gene TRBV7-2; D unresolved. This CDR3 is 17 amino acids long. The germline CDR1 and CDR2 sequences are SGHTA and FQGNSA. V lost 6 bases and J 0 bases, leaving 20 bases between the germline ends. The CDR3 protein is CASRPNRPGGTNYGYTF. As DNA, the CDR3 is TGTGCCAGCAGACCCAACCGCCCGGGCGGGACTAACTATGGCTACACCTTC.